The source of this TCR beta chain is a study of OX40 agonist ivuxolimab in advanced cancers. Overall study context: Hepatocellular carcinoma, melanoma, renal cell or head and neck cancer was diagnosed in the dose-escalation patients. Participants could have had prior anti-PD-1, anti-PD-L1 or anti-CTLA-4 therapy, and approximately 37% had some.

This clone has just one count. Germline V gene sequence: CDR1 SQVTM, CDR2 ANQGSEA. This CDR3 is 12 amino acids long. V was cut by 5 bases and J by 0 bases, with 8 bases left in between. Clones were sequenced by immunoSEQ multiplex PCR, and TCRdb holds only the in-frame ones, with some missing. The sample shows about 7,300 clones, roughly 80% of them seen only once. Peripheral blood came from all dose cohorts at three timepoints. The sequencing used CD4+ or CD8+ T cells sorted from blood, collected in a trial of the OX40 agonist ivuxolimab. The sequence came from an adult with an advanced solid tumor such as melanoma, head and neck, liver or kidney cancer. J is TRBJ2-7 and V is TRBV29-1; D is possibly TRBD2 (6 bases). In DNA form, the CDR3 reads TGCAGCGTTTACGGGAGCTCCTACGAGCAGTACTTC. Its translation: CSVYGSSYEQYF.